This TCR beta chain was captured by sequencing in a study of identical twins (TCRdb year 2016). Describing the broader study: TCR alpha and beta repertoires from monozygotic twins, unrelated adults of various ages and cord blood were deep-sequenced to test whether fetal clonotypes persist. Replicate twin experiments were performed at different times using different library preparation protocols to rule out contamination. Summary of the overall study and its limitations: Out-of-frame TCR alpha sharing in monozygotic twins was systematically underestimated by recombination models, whereas sharing between unrelated individuals was in agreement with the recombination models. Abundant cord blood beta clonotypes had fewer insertions, young adult naive repertoires showed a similar but weaker trend, and memory repertoires showed no such trend. Because the same donors could not be followed over many years, the conclusions relied on cross-sectional statistical analysis. Invariant T cells such as MAIT and iNKT could partly confound zero-insertion analyses, although diverse VJ usage argued against such confounding for most clonotypes. Compared with coincidental sharing between unrelated individuals, out-of-frame TCR alpha sequences shared between twins had an excess of sequences with low generation probability. The excess sharing between twins in beta out-of-frame sequences was weaker because fewer shared sequences reduced the signal-to-noise ratio.

This clonotype was seen at least ten times. Its antigen is currently not known. One base away there is no much larger clone; base qualities are not given. The germline V gene provides CDR1 SGHRS and CDR2 YFSETQ. From cysteine to phenylalanine, the CDR3 is 15 amino acids long. Solely the CDR3 DNA is kept, with 45 bases framed from the first base. The germline V and J ends show losses of 5 bases and 2 bases respectively, and no gene match explains 4 bases of the junction. All donors were healthy Caucasians. Three pairs of female monozygotic twins, all aged about 18 to 29 years, were included in the twin cohort. Positive isolation kits from Invitrogen were used to isolate the CD4+ and CD8+ T cell populations. Library creation used 5' RACE. Sequencing relied on an Illumina HiSeq 2000. A universal primer binding site was introduced by template switching, and a unique molecular identifier was present in the final cDNA, enabling accurate counting of TCR cDNA molecules. First-strand cDNA for TCR alpha and beta chains was synthesized from specific primers in the conserved constant-segment region. Each cDNA library was double barcoded, with a SMART-Mk sample barcode plus Illumina barcodes, to control for contamination. TruSeq adapter sequences, together with Illumina sample barcodes, were added in two successive PCR steps. Sequencing of the TCR alpha and beta cDNA libraries was done on the Illumina HiSeq platform using custom primers. From the authors' description of their analysis: MiGEC processed the raw reads to extract unique molecular identifiers, while MiXCR was used to determine the CDR3 positions. For each individual, recombination models were inferred using an EM algorithm with the repgenHMM and IGoR tools. Shared clonotype analysis was performed with the tcR package in R, normalizing sharing by the product of cloneset sizes. To study raw recombination free of thymic and clonal selection effects, out-of-frame nonproductive sequences were analyzed. The public sequencing data were trimmed at Q25 with fastp and processed into clonotypes with MiXCR by TCRdb, which kept only in-frame beta chains. Each CDR3 protein gets just one entry, which takes the most common genes and DNA from the rows behind it. V and J calls and clone size were set by TCRdb, not the authors. Counted in this sample were approximately 500,000 distinct CDR3 sequences; approximately 24% of them appeared once. Of the sample, roughly 3% falls within the top ten clones.

The same data also went into a second study, on T cells expressing NK-cell markers. The second study's authors report: Three sorted T-cell subsets (CD3+CD56+NKG2C+, CD3+CD56+NKG2C- and CD3+CD56-NKG2C+) from 7 to 9 donors had their TCR beta-chain repertoires profiled. Among the eight sequenced donors, only one was HCMV-seronegative, while the other seven were HCMV-seropositive. In several experiments an anti-gammadeltaTCR antibody was added to restrict sorting to alphabetaTCR-expressing T cells. In roughly 6 donors, the dominant CD3+CD56+NKG2C+ clonotypes were found to rank among the top 10 CD8+ clonotypes and to make up about 1.0-7.0% of CD8+ T cells. Those dominant clonotypes were again the most abundant among CD3+CD56-NKG2C+ cells in a handful of donors, at about 25-65%. It remained unclear whether the expanded NKG2C-expressing T cell clones were specific for HCMV antigens. All eight donors whose samples were sequenced were randomly selected healthy volunteers, three of them men and five women. HCMV serostatus was determined by detecting HCMV-specific IgG in serum with a commercial ELISA kit. MIGEC was used to demultiplex reads and group reads by UMI, and MiTCR was used to assemble and quantify clonotypes. To exclude erroneous sequences, only TCR cDNA sequences supported by at least two reads were retained. The tcR package was used for downstream repertoire analysis, and clonotypes were matched across fractions by CDR3 nucleotide sequence plus V segment. VDJmatch was used to annotate antigen specificity against VDJdb, with one amino acid substitution in CDR3 permitted.

The clonotype originates from a woman aged 18-29 years in good health. This receptor chain uses TRBV5-1 and TRBJ2-1; TRBD2 lines up with 10 middle nucleotides. The sample consisted of CD4+ T cells sorted from blood. Here is the DNA: TGCGCCAGCAGTCCAACTAGCGGGGCCTACAATGAGCAGTTCTTC. Translated, it gives CASSPTSGAYNEQFF.